Described below is a single T cell receptor beta chain sequence and its context. This entry belongs to a study of blood T cell repertoires in COVID-19. Overall study: In each case, the material was cDNA or gDNA derived from T cells, B-cell-depleted T cells, or PBMCs.

As originally analysed: From reference gene primer amplification, estimates of nucleated cell counts were derived. Data came from immunoSEQ multiplex PCR; TCRdb stores just in-frame clones and leaves some out. That table gives V, J and clone size, and the DNA gave D and trimming. There are 78,000 or so clones in the sample; approximately 86% occur only once, and less than 7% lies in the top ten. The CDR3 sequence is 14 residues long. V lost 4 bases to trimming and J lost 12 bases; unmatched junction nucleotides: 12. From germline, CDR1 is SGHNT and CDR2 YENEEA. The V call is TRBV11-3, the J call TRBJ2-1, with 7 bases fitting TRBD1. The receptor was isolated from a woman in her fifties or sixties with acute or convalescent COVID-19. Source material: peripheral blood. The CDR3 region is CASSSDRTGRAQFF. The CDR3 DNA is TGTGCCAGCAGCTCGGACCGGACAGGCCGGGCGCAGTTCTTC.